This T cell receptor (beta chain) comes out of a study of blood T cell repertoires in COVID-19. Study as a whole: The United States, Italy and Spain were the sources of the acute and convalescent COVID-19 samples. T cells, B-cell-depleted T cells, or PBMCs provided the cDNA or gDNA that served as material.

V lost 5 bases and J lost 1; bases outside the gene matches: 3. The germline V gene encodes CDR1 MRHNA and CDR2 SNTAGT. This CDR3 contains 14 residues. Authors' analysis steps: Amplification of reference gene primers was used by the study to estimate nucleated cell counts. Produced via immunoSEQ multiplex PCR; TCRdb's table is partial and in-frame only. D and trimming come from the DNA, and the V and J calls and clone size come from that table. The sample carries 150,000 to 160,000 clones, roughly 84% recorded once. The Seattle patients, enrolled during active infection, were followed longitudinally. The chain uses TRBV6-4 and TRBJ2-3; the match to TRBD1 covers 7 bases. Sequenced material: peripheral blood. The receptor was isolated from a man in his 60s with COVID-19, enrolled during active disease. The CDR3 loop reads CASSTGTGTDTQYF. The CDR3, as DNA: TGTGCCAGCAGTACCGGGACAGGCACAGATACGCAGTATTTT.